These T cell receptor beta chains were read from a single sample in a study of beta chain features in type 1 diabetes. Assay used: immunoSEQ multiplex PCR; TCRdb lists only in-frame clones, some missing. The table has around 650,000 clones, around 12% seen once; the top ten hold roughly 0.11%. The sequenced sample consisted of naive CD4+ T cells from blood. These receptors came from a man between 25 and 39 years old with type 1 diabetes. The CDR3 runs from the conserved cysteine through the conserved F or W. A D gene is named only where the DNA matches it firmly. The listing skips clone size in some rows; elsewhere it reads once, few, many or a size class.

d_call j_call v_call clone_size cdr3_nt cdr3_aa
- TRBJ2-2 TRBV4-3 - TGCGCCAGCAGCCAAGATCGGATCCCCGAGAGCCCGAACACCGGGGAGCTGTTTTTT CASSQDRIPESPNTGELFF
- TRBJ1-1 TRBV6-1 few TGTGCCAGCAGTGGACCCCCAAACACTGAAGCTTTCTTT CASSGPPNTEAFF
- TRBJ2-7 TRBV4-3 few TGCGCCAGCAGCCAAGATACAGGGACCTACGAGCAGTACTTC CASSQDTGTYEQYF
- TRBJ2-2 TRBV25-1 few TGTGCCAGCAGTGAAGTGGGCAGCTCGAACACCGGGGAGCTGTTTTTT CASSEVGSSNTGELFF
TRBD1 TRBJ2-7 TRBV29-1 few TGCAGCGTGACAGGGGCTACCTCCTACGAGCAGTACTTC CSVTGATSYEQYF
- TRBJ1-5 TRBV5-6 - TGTGCCAGCAGCTTGGGGAGTATGCCCCAGCATTTT CASSLGSMPQHF
- TRBJ1-6 TRBV7-2 - TGTGCCAGCAGCTTGGGACCGGGACCCAGGGATTCACCCCTCCACTTT CASSLGPGPRDSPLHF
TRBD2 TRBJ2-2 TRBV5-1 few TGCGCCAGCAGCTTGACTAGCGGGGGTCACACCGGGGAGCTGTTTTTT CASSLTSGGHTGELFF
TRBD1 TRBJ2-7 TRBV7-9 - TGTGCCAGCAGTAAGACAGGGGGATACGAGCAGTACTTC CASSKTGGYEQYF
- TRBJ2-7 TRBV30 few TGTGCCTGGGCCTTCGGGCTAGGGGGCGAGCAGTACTTC CAWAFGLGGEQYF
TRBD2 TRBJ2-7 TRBV6-5 - TGTGCCAGCAGAGGAAGCGGGGGGAACTACGAGCAGTACTTC CASRGSGGNYEQYF
- TRBJ2-3 TRBV7-2 - TGTGCCAGCAGCTTAGGAGATCCCACAGATACGCAGTATTTT CASSLGDPTDTQYF
- TRBJ2-7 TRBV18 few TGTGCCAGCTCACCGGGAGGACAGGCCTACGAGCAGTACTTC CASSPGGQAYEQYF
- TRBJ2-2 TRBV11-1 - TGTGCCAGCAGCCCGCAGCTAGGAGCCGGGGAGCTGTTTTTT CASSPQLGAGELFF
TRBD1 TRBJ1-6 TRBV18 few TGTGCCAGCTCACCACCGGGACAGGGTTCACCCCTCCACTTT CASSPPGQGSPLHF
- TRBJ1-5 TRBV2 - TGTGCCAGCAGGGACGCCTCTCGGCCCCAGCATTTT CASRDASRPQHF
TRBD1 TRBJ2-7 TRBV29-1 - TGCAGCGTTGAAGGGAGGACAGGCTACGAGCAGTACTTC CSVEGRTGYEQYF
TRBD1 TRBJ1-5 TRBV2 - TGTGCCAGCATCGGACAGGGGAATCAGCCCCAGCATTTT CASIGQGNQPQHF
- TRBJ2-5 TRBV29-1 few TGCAGCGTTGAAGATTTACAAGCGGGTGGCCTCGAGACCCAGTACTTC CSVEDLQAGGLETQYF
- TRBJ2-3 TRBV9 - TGTGCCAGCAGCCCCGAAAGGGTAGATACGCAGTATTTT CASSPERVDTQYF
TRBD1 TRBJ1-5 TRBV2 - TGTGCCACCCGGACAGGCGGGCAGCCCCAGCATTTT CATRTGGQPQHF
TRBD2 TRBJ2-3 TRBV7-8 - TGTGCCAGCAGCACGGGACTAGCGGGGGGGTTAAGCACAGATACGCAGTATTTT CASSTGLAGGLSTDTQYF
- TRBJ2-6 TRBV25-1 - TGTGCCAGCAGTGAAATTAGGCACTCTGGGGCCAACGTCCTGACTTTC CASSEIRHSGANVLTF
- TRBJ2-7 TRBV7-2 few TGTGCCAGCAGCTTCCGGACAGATGGTGAGCAGTACTTC CASSFRTDGEQYF
- TRBJ1-1 TRBV27 - TGTGCCAGCATGCTGTGGCGAGGGGTGACTGAAGCTTTCTTT CASMLWRGVTEAFF
TRBD1 TRBJ1-2 TRBV7-9 - TGTGCCAGCAGGCCGACAGGGGCGACTGGGAGCTACACCTTC CASRPTGATGSYTF
- TRBJ1-2 TRBV19 few TGTGCCAGCTCTGAGGGACAATCCTATGGCTACACCTTC CASSEGQSYGYTF
- TRBJ2-7 TRBV18 few TGTGCCAGCTCACCACAGGGCGGAAGGAGCCACGAGCAGTACTTC CASSPQGGRSHEQYF
- TRBJ2-7 TRBV21-1 - TGTGCCAGCAGCAAAGGGCGGGACAGCTCCTACGAGCAGTACTTC CASSKGRDSSYEQYF
TRBD1 TRBJ2-2 TRBV15 few TGTGCCACCAGCAGTGTATCCGGGACAGGGTACGGGGAGCTGTTTTTT CATSSVSGTGYGELFF
TRBD1 TRBJ2-7 TRBV6-5 - TGTGCCAGCAGTTCTGACAGGGCGGCGATCGAGCAGTACTTC CASSSDRAAIEQYF
TRBD2 TRBJ2-2 TRBV28 few TGTGCCAGCAGTTTATATCCAGCGGGGATGTCGGGGACCGGGGAGCTGTTTTTT CASSLYPAGMSGTGELFF
- TRBJ2-4 TRBV9 - TGTGCCAGCAGCGTAGAAGGGACCGATAAAAACATTCAGTACTTC CASSVEGTDKNIQYF
- TRBJ2-7 TRBV28 - TGTGCCAGCACAGGACAGTCGTACGAGCAGTACTTC CASTGQSYEQYF
- TRBJ1-2 TRBV6-5 - TGTGCCAGCAGGACCGACTTGAACTATGGCTACACCTTC CASRTDLNYGYTF
- TRBJ1-2 TRBV9 few TGTGCCAGCAGCGTAGCGGGGCGGGGCAATGGCTACACCTTC CASSVAGRGNGYTF
TRBD1 TRBJ1-5 TRBV25-1 few TGTGCCAGCAGTGAACACGACAGGGTAATCAATCAGCCCCAGCATTTT CASSEHDRVINQPQHF